The 24 T cell receptor beta chains given below trace back to one sample, sequenced in a study of quantifying T cell responses using KT2 cells. Study details: RNA was reverse transcribed with TCR alpha and beta constant-region primers.

Each cDNA got a UMI-containing oligo ligated at its 3' end. The first PCR ran three to four cycles with an equimolar RC1.1 and RC1.2 beta primer mix. MiXCR, applied by TCRdb to the UMI-ligation and nested PCR reads, yields one record per CDR3 protein. The sample yields 45,000 to 65,000 distinct CDR3 sequences, roughly 12% seen once. The sequencing input was PBMCs spiked with cells of the T cell clone KT2. The receptors here all came from a human donor.

V gene TRBV7-8 combines with J gene TRBJ1-2; TRBD1 might be the D (5 bases). From germline, CDR1 is SGHVS and CDR2 FQNEAQ. CDR3 length equals 14 residues. V was cut by 5 bases and J by 9 bases, with 19 bases left in between. CDR3 region: CASSPRGAVSSYTF. In nucleotides, the CDR3 is TGTGCCAGCAGCCCAAGAGGGGCTGTCTCAAGCTACACCTTC.

This clonotype showed up many times. Here the CDR3 reads CASSLTGGNSGNTIYF. As DNA, the CDR3 is TGTGCCAGCAGCTTAACAGGCGGTAACTCTGGAAACACCATATATTTT. The chain couples TRBV7-2 to TRBJ1-3; possible D gene TRBD1, 5 bases. The CDR3 sequence is 16 residues long. Germline V gene data show CDR1 as SGHTA and CDR2 as FQGNSA. Trimming took 2 bases from V and 0 from J, leaving 11 bases between them.

The chain is built from TRBV7-2 and TRBJ2-1; a weak D match, TRBD2 (5 bases). This CDR3 has 16 amino acids. CDR1 SGHTA and CDR2 FQGNSA come from the germline V gene. The V end lost 5 bases, the J end lost 0 bases, and 14 bases lay between the germline ends. The DNA for the CDR3 is TGTGCCAGCAGCCGATTCGCGGGCAGCTCCTACAATGAGCAGTTCTTC. It yields the protein CASSRFAGSSYNEQFF.

This clonotype has more than one count but fewer than ten. The chain has TRBV5-1 and TRBJ1-1; D is ambiguous. The CDR3 sequence is 14 residues long. Per germline, CDR1 SGHRS and CDR2 YFSETQ. Trimming shortened V by 3 bases and J by 5 bases, and 14 bases separated the two germline ends. The CDR3 coding sequence is TGCGCCAGCAGCTCTGGACCCGGAGGGACTGAAGCTTTCTTT. Amino acids: CASSSGPGGTEAFF. The full variable domain, its missing parts supplied by reference TRBV5-1 and TRBJ1-1, is KAGVTQTPRYLIKTRGQQVTLSCSPISGHRSVSWYQQTPGQGLQFLFEYFSETQRNKGNFPGRFSGRQFSNSRSEMNVSTLELGDSALYLCASSSGPGGTEAFFGQGTRLTVV.

This clonotype was observed a few times. V is TRBV7-9 and J is TRBJ1-5; D possibly corresponds to TRBD1 (5 bases). Germline CDR1 reads SEHNR; CDR2 reads FQNEAQ (reference sequence). CDR3 size: 13 residues. The ends were cut back, 5 bases at V and 7 bases at J, with 12 bases in the middle. CDR3 bases: TGTGCCAGCAGCCTAGGGGCAAAGCAGCCCCAGCATTTT. Translating gives CASSLGAKQPQHF.

The chain couples TRBV9 to TRBJ1-2, with D uncertain. Trimming took 6 bases from V and 8 from J, leaving 8 bases between them. The V gene's germline CDR1 is SGDLS and CDR2 YYNGEE. CDR3 length: 10 amino acids. The CDR3 here is CASKRLGYTF. As DNA, the CDR3 is TGTGCCAGCAAAAGACTGGGCTACACCTTC.

This clonotype came up a few times. The V and J genes are TRBV2 and TRBJ1-1; D gene ambiguous. The V gene lost 4 bases and the J gene lost 3 bases, with 15 bases spanning the gap. The germline V gene has CDR1 SNHLY and CDR2 FYNNEI. This CDR3 spans 15 amino acids. The CDR3 nucleotides are TGTGCCAGCAGTGTAAGGTCGGTAGAGTACACTGAAGCTTTCTTT. It specifies CASSVRSVEYTEAFF.

The CDR3 is CASTSLGTGGQIQQFF. The CDR3 bases are TGTGCCAGCACCTCACTCGGGACAGGGGGACAAATTCAGCAGTTCTTC. V usage is TRBV2 and J usage is TRBJ2-1; TRBD1 agrees at 11 bases. The CDR3 covers 16 residues. V lost 7 bases, J lost 11 bases, and 16 bases stayed unmatched. The germline V gene has CDR1 SNHLY and CDR2 FYNNEI.

The rearrangement uses TRBV5-1 and TRBJ2-7; TRBD1 aligns across 7 bases. Germline lookup yields CDR1 SGHRS and CDR2 YFSETQ. With 2 bases clipped from V and 2 bases from J, the junction kept 4 bases outside the gene matches. The CDR3 loop spans 14 amino acids. This CDR3 is CASSFLGTAYEQYF. The DNA of the CDR3 is TGCGCCAGCAGCTTCCTCGGGACAGCCTACGAGCAGTACTTC.

This clonotype was recorded at least ten times. This chain connects TRBV2 to TRBJ2-1; TRBD1 aligns across 8 bases. The CDR3 totals 16 residues. The germline gives CDR1 SNHLY, CDR2 FYNNEI. J gave up 0 bases and V 6 bases, and 7 bases lay outside the gene matches. The CDR3 DNA sequence: TGTGCCAGCAGGAAACGACAGGGGTCCTCCTACAATGAGCAGTTCTTC. Protein product: CASRKRQGSSYNEQFF.

This sequence joins TRBV20-1 and TRBJ2-3; D unclear. This CDR3 spans 13 amino acids. CDR1 and CDR2 from the germline V gene are DFQATT and SNEGSKA (reference sequence). V was cut by 1 base and J by 0 bases, with 5 bases left in between. CDR3 sequence reads: CSARVASTDTQYF. DNA of the CDR3: TGCAGTGCTAGAGTTGCCAGCACAGATACGCAGTATTTT.

There are many counts of this clonotype. The chain employs TRBV27 and TRBJ1-6; 8 positions agree with TRBD1. The CDR3 length is 13 residues. The junction had 0 bases not matched to a gene; V was cut back by 4 bases and J by 7 bases. Per germline, CDR1 MNHEY and CDR2 SMNVEV (reference sequence). CDR3 protein: CASSWDRNSPLHF. CDR3 DNA: TGTGCCAGCAGTTGGGACAGGAATTCACCCCTCCACTTT.

Note on this clonotype: Compared with germline, one end of the junction differs, possibly owing to a read error. This chain uses TRBV2 with TRBJ2-7, with D unresolved. The germline CDR1 and CDR2 sequences are SNHLY and FYNNEI. The CDR3 is 15 amino acids. The CDR3 loop is CDSSDAALFSYEQYF. The CDR3 nucleotides read TGTGACAGCAGTGACGCAGCGCTCTTTTCCTACGAGCAGTACTTC.

This clonotype came up a few times. The V call is TRBV4-3, the J call TRBJ1-5, with 9 nucleotides matching TRBD1. Germline lookup yields CDR1 LGHNA and CDR2 YSLEER. The CDR3 is 16 amino acids. The ends lost 1 base at V and 8 bases at J; junction bases unmatched: 9. CDR3: CASSQVLSGTGKPQHF. In DNA, the CDR3 is TGCGCCAGCAGCCAAGTCCTATCAGGGACAGGGAAGCCCCAGCATTTT.

There are a few counts of this clonotype. The rearrangement uses TRBV12-3 or TRBV12-4 and TRBJ2-2; TRBD2 might be the D (5 bases). V gave up 2 bases and J gave up 4 bases, with 11 bases separating them. The CDR3 extends over 15 amino acids. This CDR3 is CASSLPLRGTGELFF. The CDR3 DNA is TGTGCCAGCAGTTTACCCCTACGGGGCACCGGGGAGCTGTTTTTT.

In this sample, this clonotype turned up a few times. J is TRBJ2-1 and V is TRBV10-3, with 10 bases fitting TRBD2. The CDR3 runs 14 residues. The V gene's germline CDR1 is ENHRY and CDR2 SYGVKD. The trim removed 4 bases at V and 6 bases at J, leaving 3 bases unmatched. The CDR3 region is CAISVRTSGNEQFF. Here the CDR3 DNA reads TGTGCCATCAGTGTACGGACTAGCGGCAATGAGCAGTTCTTC.

This clonotype showed up just a few times. The J gene is TRBJ1-1, the V gene TRBV7-9; D perhaps matches TRBD1 (5 bases). V lost 4 bases to trimming and J lost 5 bases, with 17 bases between them. CDR3 length: 15 amino acids. Germline lookup yields CDR1 SEHNR and CDR2 FQNEAQ (reference sequence). The CDR3: CASSWYRNGGTEAFF. CDR3 nucleotide sequence: TGTGCCAGCAGCTGGTACAGGAATGGGGGGACTGAAGCTTTCTTT.

The chain recombines TRBV7-2 with TRBJ2-1; unclear D gene. In germline, CDR1 is SGHTA, CDR2 FQGNSA. The CDR3 is 15 residues long. The V and J ends lost 5 bases and 4 bases respectively, with 15 bases between them. As DNA, the CDR3 is TGTGCCAGCAGCCCAGTAACCACCCCATACAATGAGCAGTTCTTC. It is translated as CASSPVTTPYNEQFF.

This clonotype showed up just a few times. This chain links TRBV5-1 with TRBJ1-4, with a possible D match to TRBD1 (6 bases). The CDR3 consists of 15 residues. Trimming took off 3 bases at V and 6 bases at J, with 15 bases between the two ends. Germline V CDR1 and CDR2: SGHRS, YFSETQ. CDR3 DNA: TGCGCCAGCAGCTCCTCAGGGGCACGCGATGAAAAACTGTTTTTT. It translates to CASSSSGARDEKLFF.

This clonotype has at least ten counts. The chain links TRBV24-1 to TRBJ1-5; tentative D call: TRBD1 (6 bases). The CDR3 loop spans 19 amino acids. V was trimmed by 0 bases and J by 7 bases, leaving 24 bases between them. Looked up from germline, CDR1 is KGHDR and CDR2 is SFDVKD. CDR3 DNA sequence: TGTGCCACCAGTGATTTGCCGGCAGGGGAGCTGGGGGAACCCCAGCCCCAGCATTTT. Translating gives CATSDLPAGELGEPQPQHF.

This CDR3 is CASSQRGRAEAFF. The DNA of the CDR3 is TGTGCCAGCAGCCAACGGGGCAGGGCTGAAGCTTTCTTT. The chain employs TRBV25-1 and TRBJ1-1; a possible D gene is TRBD1 (5 bases). V lost 6 bases and J 6 bases, leaving 14 bases between the germline ends. The germline gives CDR1 MGHDK, CDR2 SYGVNS. This CDR3 spans 13 amino acids.

This clonotype was seen only once. The rearrangement links TRBV7-2 to TRBJ1-5; D gene unclear. The germline V gene has CDR1 SGHTA and CDR2 FQGNSA. Trimming took 4 bases from V and 4 from J, leaving 8 bases between them. This CDR3 is 13 amino acids long. This CDR3 is CASSSSLNQPQHF. The CDR3 DNA reads TGTGCCAGCAGCTCCTCCTTAAATCAGCCCCAGCATTTT.

This clonotype was detected many times. The chain links TRBV20-1 to TRBJ2-3; 7 nucleotides match TRBD2. With V trimmed by 5 bases and J by 2 bases, 13 bases remained unmatched. The V gene's germline CDR1 is DFQATT and CDR2 SNEGSKA (reference sequence). The CDR3 covers 16 residues. The CDR3 nucleotides are TGCAGTGCTTTCCGGCCGGAGCTAGCGGCCACAGATACGCAGTATTTT. It codes for CSAFRPELAATDTQYF.

Note on this clonotype: It may be a read error: a sequence one base away is much more abundant. The chain is built from TRBV15 and TRBJ2-4; possible D gene TRBD2, 6 bases. CDR1 is LNHNV and CDR2 is YYDKDF in the germline V gene (reference sequence). Deletions cut 5 bases from V and 2 bases from J, with 16 bases between. The CDR3 extends over 16 amino acids. The CDR3 loop is CATSGTGVGTKNIQYF. DNA for the CDR3: TGTGCCACCAGCGGGACGGGGGTTGGGACCAAAAACATTCAGTACTTC. Complete variable domain (other parts from reference TRBV15 and TRBJ2-4): DAMVIQNPRYQVTQFGKPVTLSCSQTLNHNVMYWYQQKSSQAPKLLFHYYDKDFNNEADTPDNFQSRRPNTSFCFLDIRSPGLGDTAMYLCATSGTGVGTKNIQYFGAGTRLSVL.